One T cell receptor (beta chain) is described in this entry. The antigen is unknown. Germline lookup yields CDR1 ENHRY and CDR2 SYGVKD. This CDR3 spans 16 amino acids. V was shortened by 3 bases and J by 3 bases, with 18 bases between the two germline ends. Time point reported: week 5, during vaccination. Every single dose of the vaccine, 300 ug of mutant IDH1 20-mer peptide, came with topical imiquimod. Assay used: immunoSEQ multiplex PCR; TCRdb lists only in-frame clones, some missing. The sample holds 45,000 to 65,000 clones, approximately 79% seen once. This sample is part of a study of a mutant IDH1 vaccine in newly diagnosed glioma. Across the whole study: First vaccine doses came 4-6 weeks after radiotherapy alone, or with temozolomide cycles. Earlier care involved radiotherapy, temozolomide, or both, and the majority received both. Study-level findings and limits: Alterations occurring in top peripheral T cell clonotypes seemed unrelated to pseudoprogression.

The sample consisted of PBMCs, taken from a glioma patient whose treatment included an IDH1 peptide vaccine. The TCR comes from a woman between 18 and 29 years old with glioma. Some clones in this sample may be carry-over from other donors' samples. The rearrangement joins TRBV10-3 to TRBJ2-7; possibly TRBD1 or TRBD2 for D (6 bases each). In DNA, the CDR3 is TGTGCCATCAGTGACCCGGAGGGGGTACTAGACTACGAGCAGTACTTC. Its translation is CAISDPEGVLDYEQYF.